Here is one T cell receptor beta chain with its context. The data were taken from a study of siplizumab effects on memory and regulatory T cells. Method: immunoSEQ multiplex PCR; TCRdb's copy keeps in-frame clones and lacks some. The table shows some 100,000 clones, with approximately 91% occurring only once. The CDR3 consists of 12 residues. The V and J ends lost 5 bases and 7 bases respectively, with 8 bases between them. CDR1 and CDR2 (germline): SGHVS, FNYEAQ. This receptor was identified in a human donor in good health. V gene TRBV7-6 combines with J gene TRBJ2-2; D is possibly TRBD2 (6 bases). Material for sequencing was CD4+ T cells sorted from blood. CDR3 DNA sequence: TGTGCCAGCAGCATGGGGGGCGGGGAGCTGTTTTTT. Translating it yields CASSMGGGELFF.